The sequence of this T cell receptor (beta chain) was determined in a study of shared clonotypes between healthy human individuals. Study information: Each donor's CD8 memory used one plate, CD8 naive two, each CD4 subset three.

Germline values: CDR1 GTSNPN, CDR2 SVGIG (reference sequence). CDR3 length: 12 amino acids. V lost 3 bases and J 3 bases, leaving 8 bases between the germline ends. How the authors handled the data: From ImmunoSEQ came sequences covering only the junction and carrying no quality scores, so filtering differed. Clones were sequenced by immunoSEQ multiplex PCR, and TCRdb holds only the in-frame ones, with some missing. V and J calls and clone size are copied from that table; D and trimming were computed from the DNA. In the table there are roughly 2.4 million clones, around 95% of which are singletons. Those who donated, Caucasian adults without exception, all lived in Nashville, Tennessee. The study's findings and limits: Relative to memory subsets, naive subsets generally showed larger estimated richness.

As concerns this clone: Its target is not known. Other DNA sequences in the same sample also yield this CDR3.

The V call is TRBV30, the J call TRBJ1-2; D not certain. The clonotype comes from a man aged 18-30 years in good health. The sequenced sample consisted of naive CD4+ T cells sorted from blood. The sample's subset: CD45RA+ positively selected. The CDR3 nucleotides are TGTGCCTGGAGCCCAGGAGACTATGGCTACACCTTC. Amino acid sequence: CAWSPGDYGYTF.